These 20 T cell receptor beta chains originate from one sample sequenced in a study of shared clonotypes between healthy human individuals. Terminally differentiated effector memory CD45RA+ cells were excluded by CCR7 positive selection of CD45RO-negative cells. Sequencing used immunoSEQ multiplex PCR; TCRdb keeps in-frame clones, though not all of them. The table shows roughly 2.1 million clones, with 93% occurring only once. Sequenced: naive CD8+ T cells from PBMCs. The receptors derive from a man aged 18-30 years in good health. Some clones in this sample may be carry-over from other donors' samples.

The gene calls are TRBV4-1 and TRBJ1-1; no firm D call. V lost 3 bases to trimming and J lost 2 bases, with 22 bases between them. CDR1 and CDR2 from the germline V gene are MGHRA and YSYEKL. There are 18 residues in the CDR3. The CDR3 here is CASSHRYTSGGTNTEAFF. DNA of the CDR3: TGCGCCAGCAGCCATAGATATACCTCGGGCGGAACAAACACTGAAGCTTTCTTT.

The table lists this clone with a count of one. This chain links TRBV4-2 with TRBJ1-4, with D uncertain. The germline CDR1 and CDR2 sequences are LGHNA and YNFKEQ. This CDR3 contains 15 residues. V shed 0 bases and J shed 3 bases, with 8 bases lying between them. Here the CDR3 DNA reads TGTGCCAGCAGCCAAGATTGGGTATCTAATGAAAAACTGTTTTTT. It translates to CASSQDWVSNEKLFF.

This chain connects TRBV7-9 to TRBJ2-2; TRBD1 might be the D (6 bases). Germline assignment: CDR1 SEHNR and CDR2 FQNEAQ (reference sequence). The CDR3 runs 13 residues. V lost 6 bases to trimming and J lost 5 bases, with 10 bases between them. CDR3: CASRDSATGELFF. CDR3 in DNA: TGTGCCAGCAGGGACAGCGCTACCGGGGAGCTGTTTTTT.

This chain connects TRBV7-9 to TRBJ1-2; TRBD1 is a possible D gene (5 bases). The germline V gene has CDR1 SEHNR and CDR2 FQNEAQ (reference sequence). V was pared by 2 bases and J by 5 bases, with 9 bases between. There are 13 residues in the CDR3. In DNA form, the CDR3 reads TGTGCCAGCAGCTTACCAGGACAATATGGCTACACCTTC. This encodes CASSLPGQYGYTF.

Remarks on this clone: The same CDR3 arises from other DNA sequences in this sample as well. The chain carries TRBV9 and TRBJ2-5; no clear D gene. V lost 2 bases, J lost 2 bases, and 7 bases lay in between. The CDR3 contains 13 residues. Germline V lookup: CDR1 SGDLS, CDR2 YYNGEE. This CDR3 is CASSVDGQETQYF. CDR3 nucleotide sequence: TGTGCCAGCAGCGTGGACGGACAAGAGACCCAGTACTTC.

This sequence joins TRBV4-1 and TRBJ2-7; 8 bases line up with TRBD1. The CDR3 is 18 amino acids. After removal of 1 base from V and 2 bases from J, the junction contained 13 bases not matched to a gene. In germline, CDR1 is MGHRA, CDR2 YSYEKL. The CDR3 reads CASSQGPHPDRAAYEQYF. CDR3 nucleotide sequence: TGCGCCAGCAGCCAAGGGCCACACCCGGACAGGGCGGCCTACGAGCAGTACTTC.

The chain has TRBV30 and TRBJ1-1; 7 bases agree with TRBD1. The J segment lost 3 bases and the V segment lost 0 bases, leaving 7 bases of the junction unmatched. The CDR3 contains 15 residues. Germline CDR1 GTSNPN, CDR2 SVGIG (reference sequence). The CDR3 region has the DNA TGTGCCTGGAGTGTACCGAGGGGGCGCGACACTGAAGCTTTCTTT. Translation gives CAWSVPRGRDTEAFF.

The chain joins TRBV5-1 to TRBJ2-1; unclear D gene. The CDR3 sequence is 15 residues long. Germline V gene lookup returns CDR1 SGHRS and CDR2 YFSETQ. The V end was cut by 0 bases, the J end by 4 bases, with 11 bases between. The CDR3 bases are TGCGCCAGCAGCTTGGCTCTTTGGAAGTACAATGAGCAGTTCTTC. Translated, it gives CASSLALWKYNEQFF.

The chain carries TRBV27 and TRBJ1-1, with 8 bases that match TRBD1. Germline V CDR1 and CDR2: MNHEY, SMNVEV (reference sequence). V was clipped by 8 bases and J by 4 bases; unmatched bases: 6. The CDR3 is 13 residues long. CDR3 nucleotides: TGTGCCAGCGCACAGGGGGGAGTCACTGAAGCTTTCTTT. This gives the protein CASAQGGVTEAFF.

The chain carries TRBV18 and TRBJ1-1; D might be TRBD1 (5 bases). The CDR3 spans 16 residues. V dropped 3 bases and J dropped 4 bases, with 18 bases sitting between them. CDR1 KGHSH and CDR2 LQKENI come from the germline V gene. As DNA, the CDR3 is TGTGCCAGCTCACCCGGCAGGGCCTGGTTGGGCACTGAAGCTTTCTTT. Protein sequence: CASSPGRAWLGTEAFF.

In this sample, this clone turned up once. The chain carries TRBV5-6 and TRBJ2-2; tentatively, D is TRBD1 (6 bases). The germline V and J ends were trimmed by 4 bases and 1 base, with 8 bases remaining between them. Germline V gene sequence: CDR1 SGHDT, CDR2 YYEEEE. The CDR3 is 14 residues long. The CDR3 protein is CASSRGQNTGELFF. DNA for the CDR3: TGTGCCAGCAGCCGGGGACAGAACACCGGGGAGCTGTTTTTT. The variable domain in full, completed from reference TRBV5-6 and TRBJ2-2, reads DAGVTQSPTHLIKTRGQQVTLRCSPKSGHDTVSWYQQALGQGPQFIFQYYEEEERQRGNFPDRFSGHQFPNYSSELNVNALLLGDSALYLCASSRGQNTGELFFGEGSRLTVL.

The gene calls are TRBV11-2 and TRBJ2-1; possibly TRBD2 for D (6 bases). CDR1 and CDR2 (germline): SGHAT, FQNNGV. The CDR3 runs to 14 residues. Trimming pared 3 bases from V and 6 bases from J, leaving 12 bases between. The CDR3 DNA reads TGTGCCAGCAGCTTCTGGCGGGATGCCAATGAGCAGTTCTTC. It translates to CASSFWRDANEQFF.

The chain recombines TRBV6-6 with TRBJ1-1, with no clear D. Trimming left V 2 bases short and J 1 base short, with 5 bases between. The CDR3 spans 13 residues. Germline CDR1 is MNHNY and CDR2 is SVGAGI (reference sequence). The CDR3 DNA reads as TGTGCCAGCAGTTACGGGAAGAACACTGAAGCTTTCTTT. Its translation is CASSYGKNTEAFF.

The chain couples TRBV11-1 to TRBJ2-7; the match to TRBD2 covers 7 bases. J lost 3 bases, V lost 1 base, and 12 bases had no gene match. The CDR3 contains 17 residues. CDR1 and CDR2 from the germline V gene are SGHAT and FQDESV (reference sequence). The CDR3 protein is CASSLERVASGYYEQYF. CDR3 sequence (DNA): TGTGCCAGCAGCTTAGAGCGGGTGGCTAGCGGATACTACGAGCAGTACTTC.

The J gene is TRBJ2-1, the V gene TRBV7-8; D not resolved. The CDR3 has 13 amino acids. Germline CDR1 reads SGHVS; CDR2 reads FQNEAQ. The germline V and J ends were trimmed by 1 base and 7 bases, with 8 bases remaining between them. DNA for the CDR3: TGTGCCAGCAGCTTAGTATGGTTGAATGAGCAGTTCTTC. The encoded protein is CASSLVWLNEQFF. Using reference TRBV7-8 and TRBJ2-1 for the parts outside the CDR3, the full variable domain is GAGVSQSPRYKVAKRGQDVALRCDPISGHVSLFWYQQALGQGPEFLTYFQNEAQLDKSGLPSDRFFAERPEGSVSTLKIQRTQQEDSAVYLCASSLVWLNEQFFGPGTRLTVL.

The chain joins TRBV5-1 to TRBJ2-1, with D perhaps given as TRBD1 or TRBD2 (6 bases each). Germline CDR1 and CDR2: SGHRS and YFSETQ. The CDR3 runs 16 residues. Trimming removed 3 bases at V and 3 bases at J, with 16 bases between. In DNA form, the CDR3 reads TGCGCCAGCAGCTCAGACCGGGGGCGAGGCTACAATGAGCAGTTCTTC. Residues: CASSSDRGRGYNEQFF.

This chain joins TRBV27 and TRBJ2-1; D remains ambiguous. V was trimmed by 6 bases and J by 9 bases, leaving 9 bases between them. The CDR3 loop spans 11 amino acids. The V gene's germline CDR1 is MNHEY and CDR2 SMNVEV (reference sequence). The CDR3 region has the DNA TGTGCCAGCAGGTCGGTCGGTGAGCAGTTCTTC. Translation gives CASRSVGEQFF.

The chain links TRBV6-5 to TRBJ2-7; D ambiguous. From germline, CDR1 is MNHEY and CDR2 SVGAGI. V was clipped by 2 bases and J by 7 bases, with 12 bases between them. This CDR3 region has 13 residues. CDR3 DNA sequence: TGTGCCAGCAGTTACGAATACGATGGAGAGCAGTACTTC. It yields the protein CASSYEYDGEQYF.

In its sample, this clone was seen once. V gene TRBV12-5 combines with J gene TRBJ1-5; the D gene is possibly TRBD1 (5 bases). V was cut by 6 bases and J by 7 bases, with 22 bases left in between. The V gene's germline CDR1 is LGHNT and CDR2 FRNRAP. This CDR3 has 16 residues. The CDR3 spells CASGHNIARGGQPQHF. CDR3 in DNA: TGTGCTAGTGGCCACAATATCGCGAGGGGTGGACAGCCCCAGCATTTT.

The chain uses TRBV4-2 and TRBJ2-3; 8 nucleotides line up with TRBD1. Trimming at V came to 0 bases and at J to 4 bases, leaving 9 bases not matched to a gene. Germline V lookup: CDR1 LGHNA, CDR2 YNFKEQ. This CDR3 has 17 amino acids. CDR3 in DNA: TGTGCCAGCAGCCAAGATGAACAGGGGGGAGAGTCAGATACGCAGTATTTT. Encoded protein: CASSQDEQGGESDTQYF.